The 20 T cell receptor beta chains given below trace back to one sample, sequenced in a study of PD-1 blockade in classical Hodgkin lymphoma. Repertoires were generated with immunoSEQ multiplex PCR, while TCRdb's copy carries only in-frame clones and drops some. The sample carries more than 95,000 clones, roughly nine tenths recorded once. The time point is: cycle 4 day 1 (C4D1), after five to seven weeks of nivolumab. Every patient experienced relapse after autologous stem cell transplantation, and brentuximab vedotin exposure varied. The sequenced sample was peripheral blood mononuclear cells (PBMCs), obtained before the fourth cycle of nivolumab. Source of these receptors: a human donor with classical Hodgkin lymphoma.

The gene calls are TRBV30 and TRBJ2-2; D is unresolved. The ends were cut back, 4 bases at V and 4 bases at J, with 4 bases in the middle. Germline V gene sequence: CDR1 GTSNPN, CDR2 SVGIG (reference sequence). CDR3 length: 11 residues. The CDR3: CAWKSTGELFF. The CDR3 nucleotides are TGTGCCTGGAAGTCCACCGGGGAGCTGTTTTTT.

This clone has more than one count but fewer than ten. The chain has TRBV4-2 and TRBJ1-5; D possibly corresponds to TRBD1 (6 bases). V was shortened by 0 bases and J by 6 bases, with 15 bases between the two germline ends. Germline loops: CDR1 LGHNA, CDR2 YNFKEQ. The CDR3 sequence is 16 residues long. In nucleotides, the CDR3 is TGTGCCAGCAGCCAAGATGATAGAACAGGGCTTCAGCCCCAGCATTTT. It yields the protein CASSQDDRTGLQPQHF.

The chain couples TRBV5-1 to TRBJ2-3; TRBD2 might be the D (5 bases). V lost 0 bases and J lost 1, with 12 bases in between. The germline CDR1 and CDR2 sequences are SGHRS and YFSETQ. The length of the CDR3 is 16 residues. Here the CDR3 reads CASSLGGWRGTDTQYF. In DNA, the CDR3 is TGCGCCAGCAGCTTGGGCGGGTGGAGAGGCACAGATACGCAGTATTTT. Full variable domain (rest looked up from reference TRBV5-1 and TRBJ2-3): KAGVTQTPRYLIKTRGQQVTLSCSPISGHRSVSWYQQTPGQGLQFLFEYFSETQRNKGNFPGRFSGRQFSNSRSEMNVSTLELGDSALYLCASSLGGWRGTDTQYFGPGTRLTVL.

This chain uses TRBV4-3 with TRBJ1-3; no clear D gene. Trimming took 2 bases from V and 4 from J, leaving 18 bases between them. CDR1 LGHNA and CDR2 YSLEER come from the germline V gene. CDR3 length equals 17 residues. Here the CDR3 DNA reads TGCGCCAGCAGCCAAAGAACAGCAGGAGTCCTAGGAAACACCATATATTTT. Its translation: CASSQRTAGVLGNTIYF.

J is TRBJ2-5 and V is TRBV7-2, with 14 nucleotides matching TRBD2. CDR1 SGHTA and CDR2 FQGNSA come from the germline V gene. This CDR3 region has 16 residues. V dropped 4 bases and J dropped 4; count of bases not matched to a gene: 5. The CDR3 here is CASSWGLAGAVETQYF. CDR3 nucleotide sequence: TGTGCCAGCAGCTGGGGACTAGCGGGAGCAGTAGAGACCCAGTACTTC.

This chain joins TRBV5-1 and TRBJ2-7; D ambiguous. V was trimmed by 1 base and J by 4 bases, leaving 12 bases between them. This CDR3 has 14 residues. Germline CDR1 SGHRS, CDR2 YFSETQ. The CDR3 is CASSLLNPEYEQYF. The CDR3 nucleotides read TGCGCCAGCAGCTTGTTGAACCCCGAATACGAGCAGTACTTC.

The rearrangement uses TRBV6-5 and TRBJ2-2; the D gene is possibly TRBD2 (5 bases). This CDR3 spans 15 amino acids. Trimming took off 2 bases at V and 0 bases at J, with 7 bases between the two ends. CDR1 is MNHEY and CDR2 is SVGAGI in the germline V gene. Here the CDR3 DNA reads TGTGCCAGCAGTTACACCGGGACGAACACCGGGGAGCTGTTTTTT. Translated, it gives CASSYTGTNTGELFF.

CDR3 sequence (DNA): TGTGCCAGCAGATGGAGCGATAATGAAAAACTGTTTTTT. As protein: CASRWSDNEKLFF. The chain links TRBV2 to TRBJ1-4; D unclear. Germline CDR1 SNHLY, CDR2 FYNNEI. The CDR3 totals 13 residues. V was trimmed by 6 bases and J by 4 bases, leaving 9 bases between them.

V gene TRBV25-1 combines with J gene TRBJ2-7; TRBD2 is a possible D gene (6 bases). CDR3 size: 14 residues. V shed 3 bases and J shed 6 bases, with 15 bases lying between them. The germline CDR1 and CDR2 sequences are MGHDK and SYGVNS. The CDR3 loop reads CASSDRAPGVEQYF. Here the CDR3 DNA reads TGTGCCAGCAGTGACCGAGCGCCGGGAGTCGAGCAGTACTTC.

J is TRBJ2-1 and V is TRBV9; 12 nucleotides agree with TRBD2. The ends lost 1 base at V and 6 bases at J; junction bases unmatched: 11. CDR3 length: 18 amino acids. From germline, CDR1 is SGDLS and CDR2 YYNGEE. The CDR3 DNA is TGTGCCAGCAGCGTACTAGCGGGAGGGCCCGCGGGAGCCAATGAGCAGTTCTTC. Its protein is CASSVLAGGPAGANEQFF.

V gene TRBV10-3 combines with J gene TRBJ2-3; the D is unclear. Germline V gives CDR1 ENHRY, CDR2 SYGVKD. V was clipped by 5 bases and J by 0 bases, with 9 bases between them. CDR3 length equals 14 residues. DNA of the CDR3: TGTGCCATCAGTCAAGGTGGGAGCACAGATACGCAGTATTTT. This codes for CAISQGGSTDTQYF.

The J gene is TRBJ2-1, the V gene TRBV19; 7 bases agree with TRBD2. Germline CDR1 reads LNHDA; CDR2 reads SQIVND (reference sequence). The CDR3 runs to 14 residues. With 5 bases clipped from V and 9 bases from J, the junction kept 10 bases outside the gene matches. This chain's CDR3 is CASSPPLREFEQFF. In DNA form, the CDR3 reads TGTGCCAGTAGTCCCCCATTGCGGGAGTTTGAGCAGTTCTTC.

The chain links TRBV18 to TRBJ2-2; maybe TRBD1 (5 bases). The CDR3 runs to 13 residues. Between the trimmed V and J ends, which lost 6 bases and 0 bases, there was a span of 5 bases. Germline V CDR1 and CDR2: KGHSH, LQKENI. The CDR3 is CASSTANTGELFF. CDR3 DNA: TGTGCCAGCTCGACAGCGAACACCGGGGAGCTGTTTTTT.

A single count supports this clone. This chain joins TRBV13 and TRBJ2-3; D uncertain. The ends were cut back, 2 bases at V and 0 bases at J, with 6 bases in the middle. The germline CDR1 and CDR2 sequences are PRHDT and FYEKMQ (reference sequence). The CDR3 runs to 14 residues. DNA for the CDR3: TGTGCCAGCAGCTTATGGGTTAGCACAGATACGCAGTATTTT. It codes for CASSLWVSTDTQYF.

The rearrangement uses TRBV25-1 and TRBJ2-7; TRBD1 might be the D (7 bases). V shed 2 bases and J shed 5 bases, with 19 bases lying between them. This CDR3 contains 16 residues. Germline assignment: CDR1 MGHDK and CDR2 SYGVNS. As DNA, the CDR3 is TGTGCCAGCAGTGAAAAAAAACAGGGGAGGAAAAACGAGCAGTACTTC. It translates to CASSEKKQGRKNEQYF.

This rearrangement joins TRBV7-8 to TRBJ2-1, with TRBD1 identical over 7 bases. This CDR3 region has 17 residues. CDR1 and CDR2 from the germline V gene are SGHVS and FQNEAQ. V trimming: 2 bases; J trimming: 3 bases; junction bases outside the gene matches: 10. The CDR3 sequence is CASSLHSGRGNYNEQFF. Here the CDR3 DNA reads TGTGCCAGCAGCTTACACTCTGGCAGGGGGAACTACAATGAGCAGTTCTTC.

V is TRBV10-2 and J is TRBJ2-7; D unresolved. The V end lost 2 bases, the J end lost 2 bases, and 10 bases lay between the germline ends. Germline CDR1 is WSHSY and CDR2 is SAAADI. The CDR3 is made up of 14 amino acids. The CDR3 bases are TGCGCCAGCAGTGAGCCAATAGAAGCCTACGAGCAGTACTTC. Translation gives CASSEPIEAYEQYF.

This clone was found a few times. The J gene is TRBJ1-2, the V gene TRBV2; no clear D gene. Trimming pared 5 bases from V and 8 bases from J, leaving 15 bases between. Germline CDR1 reads SNHLY; CDR2 reads FYNNEI. The CDR3 is made up of 13 amino acids. The CDR3 reads CASSRASEGGYTF. The CDR3 nucleotides read TGTGCCAGCAGTAGGGCCTCAGAGGGCGGCTACACCTTC.

With regard to this clone: The same CDR3 also results from other DNA sequences found in this sample. The rearrangement uses TRBV5-1 and TRBJ1-3; TRBD1 agrees at 9 bases. The CDR3 is made up of 16 amino acids. Germline trimming cut 2 bases from V and 0 bases from J; bases unmatched to any gene: 3. Germline V gene lookup returns CDR1 SGHRS and CDR2 YFSETQ. Here the CDR3 reads CASSFGTGSSGNTIYF. The DNA for the CDR3 is TGCGCCAGCAGCTTTGGGACAGGGAGCTCTGGAAACACCATATATTTT.

This chain connects TRBV11-2 to TRBJ1-4; the D is unclear. V shed 5 bases and J shed 6 bases, with 16 bases lying between them. The CDR3 spans 15 residues. Looked up from germline, CDR1 is SGHAT and CDR2 is FQNNGV. The CDR3 reads CASSPNFGRYEKLFF. In DNA, the CDR3 is TGTGCCAGCAGCCCCAATTTTGGGAGGTATGAAAAACTGTTTTTT.